The 9 T cell receptor beta chains below were found in one sample sequenced in a study of CDR3 diversity in severe acne. TCRdb re-derived calls from the PCR reads in MiXCR, one entry per CDR3 protein. The sample carries more than 70,000 distinct CDR3 sequences, roughly 49% recorded once. Sequencing was done on a sample of blood. All receptors derive from a male donor with severe acne vulgaris.

The chain carries TRBV10-1 and TRBJ2-6; 12 bases map to TRBD1. Germline values: CDR1 WNHNN, CDR2 SYGVQD (reference sequence). This CDR3 is built from 17 residues. The J segment lost 0 bases and the V segment lost 5 bases, leaving 2 bases of the junction unmatched. The CDR3 region is CASSSGQGASGANVLTF. CDR3 nucleotide sequence: TGCGCCAGCAGTTCGGGACAGGGGGCCTCTGGGGCCAACGTCCTGACTTTC.

Remarks on this clonotype: This sequence may be a read error, since a much larger clone differs from it by one base. In this CDR3 the conserved last residue, phenylalanine or tryptophan, is missing, so a read error is likely. The chain joins TRBV7-9 to TRBJ1-4; 8 nucleotides agree with TRBD1. Looked up from germline, CDR1 is SEHNR and CDR2 is FQNEAQ (reference sequence). The CDR3 has 14 residues. V gave up 5 bases and J gave up 12 bases; unmatched junction bases: 11. The CDR3 is CASSQTTGARELFL. In DNA form, the CDR3 reads TGTGCCAGCAGCCAAACGACAGGGGCGAGGGAACTGTTTCTT.

This clonotype has a handful of counts. J is TRBJ2-1 and V is TRBV7-3; TRBD2 matches at 9 bases. CDR3 size: 14 residues. Germline-derived CDR1 and CDR2 are SGHTA and FQGTGA. Trimming cost V 10 bases and J 8 bases; bases outside gene matches: 12. Here the CDR3 reads CATSREASGDEQFF. CDR3 DNA sequence: TGTGCCACCTCCAGGGAGGCTAGCGGGGATGAGCAGTTCTTC.

A single count supports this clonotype. The chain's CDR3 is CATSDLGQHYGYTF. The CDR3 DNA reads as TGTGCCACCAGTGATTTGGGACAGCACTATGGCTACACCTTC. The chain recombines TRBV24-1 with TRBJ1-2, with D possibly matching TRBD1 (6 bases). Germline V CDR1 and CDR2: KGHDR, SFDVKD. The CDR3 contains 14 residues. Between the trimmed V and J ends, which lost 0 bases and 3 bases, there was a span of 7 bases.

This clonotype was detected only once. This chain links TRBV28 with TRBJ2-7; unclear D gene. The length of the CDR3 is 11 residues. From germline, CDR1 is MDHEN and CDR2 SYDVKM. Trimming stripped 5 bases from V and 7 bases from J, with 9 bases between. CDR3 sequence (DNA): TGTGCCAGCAGTGATATCTGGGAGCAGTACTTC. Amino acid sequence: CASSDIWEQYF.

This clonotype was observed a single time. A much larger clonotype is one base distant, so this may be a read error. The chain has TRBV25-1 and TRBJ1-6; TRBD1 is a possible D gene (6 bases). The germline CDR1 and CDR2 sequences are MGHDK and SYGVNS. CDR3 length: 14 residues. CDR3 residues: CARSALQGTSPLHF. DNA of the CDR3: TGTGCCCGCAGTGCGCTACAGGGTACGTCACCCCTCCACTTT.

This clonotype was counted a single time. J is TRBJ1-1 and V is TRBV10-3, with TRBD1 matching 7 bases. This CDR3 contains 14 residues. Germline-derived CDR1 and CDR2 are ENHRY and SYGVKD. The junction had 2 bases not matched to a gene; V was cut back by 0 bases and J by 4 bases. The CDR3 nucleotides are TGTGCCATCAGTGAGTCGCAGGGGGGCACTGAAGCTTTCTTT. Translation gives CAISESQGGTEAFF.

V is TRBV5-8 and J is TRBJ2-1; 12 bases are shared with TRBD2. J gave up 2 bases and V 2 bases, and 2 bases lay outside the gene matches. The CDR3 contains 16 residues. Per the germline V gene, CDR1 is SGHTS and CDR2 is YDEGEE. CDR3: CASSFRTSGTYNEQFF. DNA for the CDR3: TGTGCCAGCAGCTTTAGGACTAGCGGGACCTACAATGAGCAGTTCTTC.

The rearrangement joins TRBV25-1 to TRBJ1-2; 11 bases are shared with TRBD1. The CDR3 sequence is 15 residues long. Germline CDR1 and CDR2: MGHDK and SYGVNS. The V segment lost 5 bases and the J segment 6 bases; nucleotides outside the gene matches: 8. CDR3 sequence reads: CASSSIGQGADGYTF. In DNA, the CDR3 is TGTGCCAGCAGTTCGATAGGACAGGGGGCCGATGGCTACACCTTC.